This TCR beta chain was captured by sequencing in a study of OX40 agonist ivuxolimab in advanced cancers. The overall study: Dose-escalation patients suffered from hepatocellular carcinoma, melanoma, renal cell or head and neck cancer. Whole-study results and caveats: At 0.1 to 3.0 mg/kg and by week 6, CD4+ and CD8+ T cells in the blood had expanded clonally.

Of note for this clone: The antigen remains unidentified.

Using immunoSEQ multiplex PCR, the repertoire was profiled, and TCRdb retains in-frame clones only, with some absent. This sample has 65,000 or so clones; 70% to 90% occur once, and the top ten carry 3.7%. The CDR3 is 15 amino acids. J lost 3 bases, V lost 10 bases, and 13 bases had no gene match. The germline V gene encodes CDR1 MDHEN and CDR2 SYDVKM. The specimen was CD4+ or CD8+ T cells sorted from blood, collected in a trial of the OX40 agonist ivuxolimab. J is TRBJ2-7 and V is TRBV28, with 9 bases fitting TRBD1. This TCR derives from an adult with an advanced solid tumor such as melanoma, head and neck, liver or kidney cancer. This CDR3 reads CATYYSTGGFYEQYF. The CDR3 nucleotides are TGTGCCACATACTACTCGACAGGGGGATTCTACGAGCAGTACTTC.